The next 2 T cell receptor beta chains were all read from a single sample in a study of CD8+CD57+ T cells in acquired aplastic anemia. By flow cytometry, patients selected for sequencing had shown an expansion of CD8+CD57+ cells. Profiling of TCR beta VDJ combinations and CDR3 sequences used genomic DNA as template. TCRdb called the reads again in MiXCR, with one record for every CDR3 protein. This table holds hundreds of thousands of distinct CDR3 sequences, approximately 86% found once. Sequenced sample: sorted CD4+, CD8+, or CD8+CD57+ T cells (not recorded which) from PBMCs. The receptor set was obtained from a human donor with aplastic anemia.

The CDR3 DNA follows: TGTGCCACCTGTAGGGCAGGGGCCTACTCTGGAAACACCATATATTTT. This codes for CATCRAGAYSGNTIYF. The chain is built from TRBV6-5 and TRBJ1-3, with D perhaps TRBD1 (6 bases). The length of the CDR3 is 16 residues. The germline V and J ends were trimmed by 10 bases and 0 bases, with 19 bases remaining between them. Looked up from germline, CDR1 is MNHEY and CDR2 is SVGAGI.

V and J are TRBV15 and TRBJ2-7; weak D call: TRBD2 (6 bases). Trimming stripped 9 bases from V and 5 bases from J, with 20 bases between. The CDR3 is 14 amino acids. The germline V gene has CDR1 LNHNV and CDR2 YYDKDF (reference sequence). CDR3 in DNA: TGTGCCACTAGGTACCGGGGCGGGACGGACGAGCAGTACTTC. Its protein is CATRYRGGTDEQYF.